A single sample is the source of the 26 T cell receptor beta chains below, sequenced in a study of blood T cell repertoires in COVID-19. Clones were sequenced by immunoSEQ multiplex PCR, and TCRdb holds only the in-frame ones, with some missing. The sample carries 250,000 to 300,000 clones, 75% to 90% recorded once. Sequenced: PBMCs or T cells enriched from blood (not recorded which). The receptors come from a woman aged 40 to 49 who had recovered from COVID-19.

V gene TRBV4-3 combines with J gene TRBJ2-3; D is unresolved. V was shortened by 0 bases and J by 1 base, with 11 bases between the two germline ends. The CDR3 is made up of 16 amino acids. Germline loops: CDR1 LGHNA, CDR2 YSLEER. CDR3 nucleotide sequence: TGCGCCAGCAGCCAAGATAGGCGGCCAGGCACAGATACGCAGTATTTT. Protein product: CASSQDRRPGTDTQYF.

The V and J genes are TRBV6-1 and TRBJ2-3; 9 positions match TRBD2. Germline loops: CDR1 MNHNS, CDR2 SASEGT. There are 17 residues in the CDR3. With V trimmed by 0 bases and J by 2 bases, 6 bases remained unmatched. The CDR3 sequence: CASSEAPLAGYTDTQYF. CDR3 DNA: TGTGCCAGCAGTGAAGCGCCCCTAGCGGGGTACACAGATACGCAGTATTTT.

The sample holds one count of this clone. CDR3 sequence (DNA): TGTGCCAGCTCACCACCGGGACAGGGTAACGAAAAACTGTTTTTT. Its protein product is CASSPPGQGNEKLFF. V and J are TRBV18 and TRBJ1-4; the match to TRBD1 covers 9 bases. This CDR3 comprises 15 residues. V was pared by 0 bases and J by 8 bases, with 4 bases of the junction left unmatched. The germline V gene encodes CDR1 KGHSH and CDR2 LQKENI.

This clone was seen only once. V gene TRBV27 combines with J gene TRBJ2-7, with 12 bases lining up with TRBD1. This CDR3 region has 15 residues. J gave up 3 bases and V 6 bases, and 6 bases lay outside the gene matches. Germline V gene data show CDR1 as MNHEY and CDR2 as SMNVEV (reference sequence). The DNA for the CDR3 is TGTGCCAGCAGGGGACAGGGGGCCGGTTACTACGAGCAGTACTTC. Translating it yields CASRGQGAGYYEQYF.

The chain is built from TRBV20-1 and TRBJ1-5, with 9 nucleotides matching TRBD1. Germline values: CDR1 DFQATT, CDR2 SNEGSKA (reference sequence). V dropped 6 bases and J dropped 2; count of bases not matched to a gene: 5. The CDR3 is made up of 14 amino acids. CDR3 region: CSASRTGGNQPQHF. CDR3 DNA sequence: TGCAGTGCCAGTCGGACAGGGGGCAATCAGCCCCAGCATTTT.

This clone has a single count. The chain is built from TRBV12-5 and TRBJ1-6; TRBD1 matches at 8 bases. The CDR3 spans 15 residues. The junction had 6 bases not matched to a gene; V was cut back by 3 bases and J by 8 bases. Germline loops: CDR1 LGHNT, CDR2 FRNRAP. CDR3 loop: CASGFGQGRDSPLHF. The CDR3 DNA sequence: TGTGCTAGTGGTTTTGGACAGGGCAGGGATTCACCCCTCCACTTT.

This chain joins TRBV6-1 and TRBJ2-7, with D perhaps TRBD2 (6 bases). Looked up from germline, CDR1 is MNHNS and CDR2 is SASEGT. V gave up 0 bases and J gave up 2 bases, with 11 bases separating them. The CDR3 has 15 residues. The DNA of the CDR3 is TGTGCCAGCAGTGAAGCGTCGGGCGGGACCTACGAGCAGTACTTC. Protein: CASSEASGGTYEQYF.

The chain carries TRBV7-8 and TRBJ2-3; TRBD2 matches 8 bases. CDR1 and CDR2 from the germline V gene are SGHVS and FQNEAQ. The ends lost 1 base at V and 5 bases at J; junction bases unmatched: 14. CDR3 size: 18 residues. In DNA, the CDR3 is TGTGCCAGCAGCTTAGGGAAGTTGGCTAGCGGGCTCCAAGATACGCAGTATTTT. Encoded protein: CASSLGKLASGLQDTQYF.

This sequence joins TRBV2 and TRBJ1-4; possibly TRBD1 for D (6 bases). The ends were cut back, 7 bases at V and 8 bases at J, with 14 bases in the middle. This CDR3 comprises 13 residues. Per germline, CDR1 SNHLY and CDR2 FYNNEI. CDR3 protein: CASTQTGFEKLFF. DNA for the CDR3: TGTGCCAGCACTCAAACAGGGTTCGAAAAACTGTTTTTT.

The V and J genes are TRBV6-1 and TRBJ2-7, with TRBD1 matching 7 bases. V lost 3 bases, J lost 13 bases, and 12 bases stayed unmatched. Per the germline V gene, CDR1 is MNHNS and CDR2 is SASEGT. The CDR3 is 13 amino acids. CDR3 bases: TGTGCCAGCAGTGACATGCACCGGGACAGTCCCTACTTC. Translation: CASSDMHRDSPYF.

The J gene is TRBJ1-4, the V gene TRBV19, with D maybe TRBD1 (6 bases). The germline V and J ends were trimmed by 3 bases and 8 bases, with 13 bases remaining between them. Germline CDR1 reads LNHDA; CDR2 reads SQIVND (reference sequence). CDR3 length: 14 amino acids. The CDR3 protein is CASSMGAGREKLFF. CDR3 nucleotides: TGTGCCAGTAGTATGGGGGCAGGGAGAGAAAAACTGTTTTTT.

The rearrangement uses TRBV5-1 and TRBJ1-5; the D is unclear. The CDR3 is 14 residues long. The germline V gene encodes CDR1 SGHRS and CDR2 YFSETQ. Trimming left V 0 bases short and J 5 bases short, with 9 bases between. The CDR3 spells CASSLEPGDQPQHF. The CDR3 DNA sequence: TGCGCCAGCAGCTTGGAGCCGGGAGATCAGCCCCAGCATTTT. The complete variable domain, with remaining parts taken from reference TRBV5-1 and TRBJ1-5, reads KAGVTQTPRYLIKTRGQQVTLSCSPISGHRSVSWYQQTPGQGLQFLFEYFSETQRNKGNFPGRFSGRQFSNSRSEMNVSTLELGDSALYLCASSLEPGDQPQHFGDGTRLSIL.

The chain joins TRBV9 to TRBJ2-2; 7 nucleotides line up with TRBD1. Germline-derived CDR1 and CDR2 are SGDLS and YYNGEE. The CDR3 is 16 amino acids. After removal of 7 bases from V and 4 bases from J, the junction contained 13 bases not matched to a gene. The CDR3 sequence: CASARQGDRATGELFF. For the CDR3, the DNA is TGTGCCAGCGCTCGGCAGGGGGACCGTGCCACCGGGGAGCTGTTTTTT. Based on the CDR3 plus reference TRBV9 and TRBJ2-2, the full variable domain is DSGVTQTPKHLITATGQRVTLRCSPRSGDLSVYWYQQSLDQGLQFLIQYYNGEERAKGNILERFSAQQFPDLHSELNLSSLELGDSALYFCASARQGDRATGELFFGEGSRLTVL.

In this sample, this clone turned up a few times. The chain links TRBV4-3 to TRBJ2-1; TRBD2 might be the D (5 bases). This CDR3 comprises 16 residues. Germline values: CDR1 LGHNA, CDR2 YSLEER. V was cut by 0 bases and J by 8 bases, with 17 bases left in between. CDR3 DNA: TGCGCCAGCAGCCAAGAAGAGGGCCTTTCGCTAGATGAGCAGTTCTTC. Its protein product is CASSQEEGLSLDEQFF.

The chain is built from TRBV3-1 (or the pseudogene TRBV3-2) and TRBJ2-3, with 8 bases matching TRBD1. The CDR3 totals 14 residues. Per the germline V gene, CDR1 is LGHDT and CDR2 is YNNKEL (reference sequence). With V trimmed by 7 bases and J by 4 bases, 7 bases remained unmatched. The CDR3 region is CASTYRGVADTQYF. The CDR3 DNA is TGTGCCAGCACGTACAGGGGGGTTGCAGATACGCAGTATTTT.

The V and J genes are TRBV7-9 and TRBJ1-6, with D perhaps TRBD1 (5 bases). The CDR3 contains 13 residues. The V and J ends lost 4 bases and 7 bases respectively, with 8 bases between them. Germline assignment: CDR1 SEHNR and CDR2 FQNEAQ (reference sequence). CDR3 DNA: TGTGCCAGCAGCTGGGGGGGGAATTCACCCCTCCACTTT. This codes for CASSWGGNSPLHF. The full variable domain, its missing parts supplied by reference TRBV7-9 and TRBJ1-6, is DTGVSQNPRHKITKRGQNVTFRCDPISEHNRLYWYRQTLGQGPEFLTYFQNEAQLEKSRLLSDRFSAERPKGSFSTLEIQRTEQGDSAMYLCASSWGGNSPLHFGNGTRLTVT.

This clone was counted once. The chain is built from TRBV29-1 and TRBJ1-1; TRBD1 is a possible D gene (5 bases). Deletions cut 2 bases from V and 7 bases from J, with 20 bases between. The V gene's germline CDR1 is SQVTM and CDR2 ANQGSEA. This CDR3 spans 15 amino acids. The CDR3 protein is CSVELRFAGPLEAFF. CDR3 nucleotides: TGCAGCGTTGAACTCCGATTTGCAGGGCCACTTGAAGCTTTCTTT.

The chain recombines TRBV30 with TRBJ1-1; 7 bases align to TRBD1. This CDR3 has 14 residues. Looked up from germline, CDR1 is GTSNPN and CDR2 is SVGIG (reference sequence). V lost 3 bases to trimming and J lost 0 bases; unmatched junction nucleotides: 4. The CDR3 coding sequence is TGTGCCTGGAGCCCGGGACAGATGAACACTGAAGCTTTCTTT. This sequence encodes CAWSPGQMNTEAFF.

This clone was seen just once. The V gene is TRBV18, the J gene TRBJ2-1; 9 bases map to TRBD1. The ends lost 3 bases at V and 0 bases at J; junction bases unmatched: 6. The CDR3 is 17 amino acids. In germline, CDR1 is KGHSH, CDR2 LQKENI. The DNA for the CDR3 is TGTGCCAGCTCACCTTACGACAGGGGGGACTCCTACAATGAGCAGTTCTTC. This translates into CASSPYDRGDSYNEQFF.

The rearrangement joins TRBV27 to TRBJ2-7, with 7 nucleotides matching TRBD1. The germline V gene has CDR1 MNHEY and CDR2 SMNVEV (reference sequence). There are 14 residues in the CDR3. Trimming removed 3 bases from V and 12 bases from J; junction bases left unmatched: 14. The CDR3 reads CASSFHQTGSVVYF. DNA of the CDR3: TGTGCCAGCAGTTTTCACCAGACAGGGAGTGTTGTGTACTTC.

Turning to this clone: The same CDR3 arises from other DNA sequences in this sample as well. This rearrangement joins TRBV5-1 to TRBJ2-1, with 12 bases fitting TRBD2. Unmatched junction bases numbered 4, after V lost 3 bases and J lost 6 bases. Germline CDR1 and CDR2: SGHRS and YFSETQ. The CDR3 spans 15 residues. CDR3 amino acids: CASSSLAGGGNEQFF. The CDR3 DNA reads TGCGCCAGCAGCTCTCTAGCGGGAGGGGGCAATGAGCAGTTCTTC.

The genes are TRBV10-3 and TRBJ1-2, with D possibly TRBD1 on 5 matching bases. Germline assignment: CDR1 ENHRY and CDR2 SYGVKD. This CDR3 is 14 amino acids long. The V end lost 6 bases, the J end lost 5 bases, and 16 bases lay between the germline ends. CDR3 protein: CAISVGGKGYGYTF. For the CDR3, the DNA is TGTGCCATCAGCGTTGGGGGGAAGGGGTATGGCTACACCTTC.

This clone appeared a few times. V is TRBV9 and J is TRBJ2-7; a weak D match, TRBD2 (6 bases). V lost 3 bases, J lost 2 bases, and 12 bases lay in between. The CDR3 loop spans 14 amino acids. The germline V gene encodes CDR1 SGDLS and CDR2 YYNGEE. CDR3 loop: CASSGEANTYEQYF. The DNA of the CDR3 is TGTGCCAGCAGCGGGGAGGCAAATACCTACGAGCAGTACTTC.

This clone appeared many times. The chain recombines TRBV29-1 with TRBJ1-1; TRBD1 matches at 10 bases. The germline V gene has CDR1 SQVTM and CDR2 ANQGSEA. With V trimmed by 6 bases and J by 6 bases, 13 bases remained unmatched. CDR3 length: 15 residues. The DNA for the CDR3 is TGCAGCGTCCTGACAGGGGGCTTCACAGGAGCTGAAGCTTTCTTT. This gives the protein CSVLTGGFTGAEAFF.

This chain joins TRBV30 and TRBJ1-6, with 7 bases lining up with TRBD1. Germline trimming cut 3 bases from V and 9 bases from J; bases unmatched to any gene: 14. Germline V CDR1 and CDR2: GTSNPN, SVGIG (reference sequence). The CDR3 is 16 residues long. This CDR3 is CAWSRGTIRMGSPLHF. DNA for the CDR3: TGTGCCTGGAGCAGGGGGACGATCCGGATGGGTTCACCCCTCCACTTT.

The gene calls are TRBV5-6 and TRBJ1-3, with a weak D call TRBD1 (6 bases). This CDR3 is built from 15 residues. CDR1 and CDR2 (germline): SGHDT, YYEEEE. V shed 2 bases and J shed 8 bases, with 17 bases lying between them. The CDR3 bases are TGTGCCAGCAGCTTCTTTGACAGGAGGCAAGACACCATATATTTT. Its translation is CASSFFDRRQDTIYF. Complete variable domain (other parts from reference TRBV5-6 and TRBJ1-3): DAGVTQSPTHLIKTRGQQVTLRCSPKSGHDTVSWYQQALGQGPQFIFQYYEEEERQRGNFPDRFSGHQFPNYSSELNVNALLLGDSALYLCASSFFDRRQDTIYFGEGSWLTVV.